This TCR beta chain was sequenced in a study of cytomegalovirus exposure and HLA in healthy donors. PCR amplification relied on 60 Vbeta primers (plus 13 Jbeta primers). Original processing methods: Unique TCR beta chains totaled some 80 million in a later count, with roughly 12 million of them shared. Only in-frame clones appear in the TCRdb table, and some are missing; sequencing was by immunoSEQ multiplex PCR. For V, J and clone size, that table is used; D and trimming come from the DNA. The sample shows 130,000 to 150,000 clones, 65% to 75% of them seen only once. V was clipped by 9 bases and J by 7 bases; unmatched bases: 9. The CDR3 spans 14 residues. From germline, CDR1 is SGHRS and CDR2 YFSETQ.

The chain has TRBV5-1 and TRBJ2-1; TRBD1 matches 11 bases. This TCR was recovered from a man in his 60s in good health and CMV-seronegative. Sequenced: PBMCs. The CDR3 loop reads CATSPDRGLNEQFF. The CDR3 nucleotides are TGCGCCACCTCCCCGGACAGGGGGCTGAATGAGCAGTTCTTC.